The source of this TCR beta chain is a study of blood T cells in healthy people across ages. Germline values: CDR1 PRHDT, CDR2 FYEKMQ (reference sequence). The CDR3 runs 13 residues. Then a second PCR, running about 6 to 11 cycles, was carried out with a sample-barcoded 5' primer and a J-beta primer mix. TCRdb re-called the 5' RACE reads through MiXCR, storing one row per CDR3 protein. The repertoire includes 700,000 or so distinct CDR3 sequences, roughly 43% of them detected once, and about 32% sits in the top ten. This clonotype originated in a man older than 75 in good health. Sequenced sample: blood. V gene TRBV13 combines with J gene TRBJ2-4, with D unclear. The DNA end is more similar to TRBJ2-7, so the J call may be wrong. The chain's CDR3 is CASSLYGPYEQYF. The CDR3, as DNA: TGTGCCAGCAGCTTATACGGTCCCTACGAGCAGTACTTC.